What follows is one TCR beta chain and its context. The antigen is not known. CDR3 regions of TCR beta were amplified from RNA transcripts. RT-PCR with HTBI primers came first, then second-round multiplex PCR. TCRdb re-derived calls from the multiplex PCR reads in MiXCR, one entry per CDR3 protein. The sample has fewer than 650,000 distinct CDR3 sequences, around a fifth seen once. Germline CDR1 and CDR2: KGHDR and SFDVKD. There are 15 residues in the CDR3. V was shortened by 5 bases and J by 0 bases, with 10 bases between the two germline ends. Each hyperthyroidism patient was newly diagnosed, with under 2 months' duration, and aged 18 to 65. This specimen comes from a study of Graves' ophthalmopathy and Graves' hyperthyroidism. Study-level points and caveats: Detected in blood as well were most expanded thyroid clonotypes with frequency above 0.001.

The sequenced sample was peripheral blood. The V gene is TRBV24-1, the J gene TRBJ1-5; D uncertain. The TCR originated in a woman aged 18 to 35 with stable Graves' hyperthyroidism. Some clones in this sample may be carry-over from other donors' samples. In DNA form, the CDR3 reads TGTGCCACCAGTGCCCGGACGGTTAGCAATCAGCCCCAGCATTTT. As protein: CATSARTVSNQPQHF.